This T cell receptor beta chain was sequenced for a study of cytomegalovirus exposure and HLA in healthy donors. The study's findings and limits: Some TCR beta chains (over 150 of them) were listed as cytomegalovirus-associated.

13 Jbeta primers and 60 Vbeta primers were used for the PCR. The assay was immunoSEQ multiplex PCR, and TCRdb's table has in-frame clones only and misses some. The table shows 95,000 or so clones, with 55% to 75% occurring only once. Of note for this clone: Its antigen is not identified.

With 1 base removed from V and 4 bases from J, the gap between germline ends came to 12 bases. Germline V gives CDR1 SGHAT, CDR2 FQNNGV. CDR3 length: 15 residues. The chain joins TRBV11-2 to TRBJ2-3; D remains unclear. The specimen was PBMCs. This sequence originates from a woman aged 50 to 60 in good health and CMV-seropositive. CDR3: CASSLVGGLADTQYF. The CDR3 DNA reads TGTGCCAGCAGCTTAGTTGGCGGTTTGGCAGATACGCAGTATTTT.